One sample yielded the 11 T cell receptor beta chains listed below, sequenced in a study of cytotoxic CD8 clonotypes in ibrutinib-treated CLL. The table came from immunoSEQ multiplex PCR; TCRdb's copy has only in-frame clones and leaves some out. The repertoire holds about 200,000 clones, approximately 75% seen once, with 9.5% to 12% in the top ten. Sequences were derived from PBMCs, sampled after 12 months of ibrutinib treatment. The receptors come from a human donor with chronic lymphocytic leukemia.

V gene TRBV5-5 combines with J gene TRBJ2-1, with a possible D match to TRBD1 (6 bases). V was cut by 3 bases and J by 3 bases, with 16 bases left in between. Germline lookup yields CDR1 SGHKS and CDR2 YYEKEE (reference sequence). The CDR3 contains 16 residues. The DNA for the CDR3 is TGTGCCAGCAGCTATCCTCCGGGACAAATCTACAATGAGCAGTTCTTC. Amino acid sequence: CASSYPPGQIYNEQFF.

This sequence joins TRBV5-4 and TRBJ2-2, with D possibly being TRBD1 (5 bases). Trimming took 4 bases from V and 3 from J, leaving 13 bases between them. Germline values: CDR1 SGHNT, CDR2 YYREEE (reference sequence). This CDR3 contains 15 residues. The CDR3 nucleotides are TGTGCCAGCAGCCCTGACAGTGACTACACCGGGGAGCTGTTTTTT. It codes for CASSPDSDYTGELFF. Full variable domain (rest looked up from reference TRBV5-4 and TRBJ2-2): ETGVTQSPTHLIKTRGQQVTLRCSSQSGHNTVSWYQQALGQGPQFIFQYYREEENGRGNFPPRFSGLQFPNYSSELNVNALELDDSALYLCASSPDSDYTGELFFGEGSRLTVL.

CDR3 bases: TGTGCCAGCAGCGCCACAGGGTTCGAGCAGTACTTC. Its translation is CASSATGFEQYF. The J gene is TRBJ2-7, the V gene TRBV7-9, with D possibly matching TRBD1 (6 bases). Trimming removed 5 bases from V and 6 bases from J, with 11 bases in between. The CDR3 spans 12 residues. Germline CDR1 SEHNR, CDR2 FQNEAQ (reference sequence).

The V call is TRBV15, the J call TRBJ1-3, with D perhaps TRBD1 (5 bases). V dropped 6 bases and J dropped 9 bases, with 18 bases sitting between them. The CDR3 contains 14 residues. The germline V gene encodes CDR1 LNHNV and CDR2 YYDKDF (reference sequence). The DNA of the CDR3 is TGTGCCACCAGGAGGCGAGGGGTGGAAGGCACCATATATTTT. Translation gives CATRRRGVEGTIYF.

The CDR3 is CASSFDRGLPLYNEQFF. The CDR3 DNA reads as TGCGCCAGCAGCTTCGACAGGGGGCTTCCTCTATACAATGAGCAGTTCTTC. The genes are TRBV5-1 and TRBJ2-1, with 10 bases matching TRBD1. There are 17 residues in the CDR3. Germline CDR1 is SGHRS and CDR2 is YFSETQ. Trimming cost V 2 bases and J 4 bases; bases outside gene matches: 9.

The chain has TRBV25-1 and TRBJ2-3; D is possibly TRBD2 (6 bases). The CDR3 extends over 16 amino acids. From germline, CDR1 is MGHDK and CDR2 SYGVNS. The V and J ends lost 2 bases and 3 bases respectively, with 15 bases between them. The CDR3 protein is CASSEPSGSKTDTQYF. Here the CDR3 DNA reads TGTGCCAGCAGTGAACCCTCCGGGAGCAAAACAGATACGCAGTATTTT.

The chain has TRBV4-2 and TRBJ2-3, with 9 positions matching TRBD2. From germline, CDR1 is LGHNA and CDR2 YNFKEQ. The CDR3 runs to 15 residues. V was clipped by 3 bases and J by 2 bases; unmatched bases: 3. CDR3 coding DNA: TGTGCCAGCAGCCAGCGGGGGGGGCCCACAGATACGCAGTATTTT. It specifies CASSQRGGPTDTQYF.

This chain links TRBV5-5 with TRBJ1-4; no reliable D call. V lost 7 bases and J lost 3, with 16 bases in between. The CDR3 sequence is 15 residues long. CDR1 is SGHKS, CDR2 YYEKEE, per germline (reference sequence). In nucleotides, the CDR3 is TGTGCCAGCGCCGCCTGGTGGCCCGCTAATGAAAAACTGTTTTTT. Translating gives CASAAWWPANEKLFF.

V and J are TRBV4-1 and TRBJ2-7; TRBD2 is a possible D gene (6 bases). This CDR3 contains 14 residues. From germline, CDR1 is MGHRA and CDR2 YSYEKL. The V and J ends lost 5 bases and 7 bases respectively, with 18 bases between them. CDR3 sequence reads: CASSSPERRGEQYF. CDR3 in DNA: TGCGCCAGCAGCTCGCCGGAGAGGCGGGGAGAGCAGTACTTC.

CDR3 DNA sequence: TGTGCCAGCAGTCAGAGGGACAGACCCACCGGGGAGCTGTTTTTT. This gives the protein CASSQRDRPTGELFF. The chain combines TRBV6-5 with TRBJ2-2; 7 bases agree with TRBD1. The CDR3 totals 15 residues. Germline CDR1 MNHEY, CDR2 SVGAGI. V dropped 5 bases and J dropped 4; count of bases not matched to a gene: 7.

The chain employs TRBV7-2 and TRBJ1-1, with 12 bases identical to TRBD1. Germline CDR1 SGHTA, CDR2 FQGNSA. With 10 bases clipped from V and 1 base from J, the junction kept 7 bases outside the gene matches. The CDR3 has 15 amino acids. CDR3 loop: CAKAGTGGQNTEAFF. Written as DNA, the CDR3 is TGTGCCAAAGCCGGGACAGGGGGCCAGAACACTGAAGCTTTCTTT.